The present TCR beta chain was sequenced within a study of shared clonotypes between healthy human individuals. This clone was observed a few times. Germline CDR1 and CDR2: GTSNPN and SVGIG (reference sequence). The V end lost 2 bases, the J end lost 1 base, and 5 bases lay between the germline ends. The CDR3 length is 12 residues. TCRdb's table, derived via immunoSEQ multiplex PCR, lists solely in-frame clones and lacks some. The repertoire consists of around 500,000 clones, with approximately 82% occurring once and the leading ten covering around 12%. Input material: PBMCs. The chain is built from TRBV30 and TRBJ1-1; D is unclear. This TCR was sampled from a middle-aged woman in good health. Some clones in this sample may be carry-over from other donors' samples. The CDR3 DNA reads TGTGCCTGGAGTATAGGGAACACTGAAGCTTTCTTT. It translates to CAWSIGNTEAFF.